One TCR beta chain is described in this entry. No antigen is known for it. No base-level quality is on record; no much larger clone is a single base apart. These data belong to a study of regulatory T cells in long-lasting Graves disease (TCRdb year 2021). For the study in its entirety: Persistent Graves' disease meant more than 5 years of antithyroid drug treatment with TSH receptor autoantibodies that stayed positive. This study used TCR sequencing and RNA sequencing of peripheral blood to compare persistent Graves' disease patients against newly diagnosed Graves' disease patients. The study was conducted in China and was registered as a clinical trial. A total of around 35 samples underwent TCR sequencing, from roughly 13 patients with persistent Graves' disease and 20 or so patients with newly diagnosed Graves' disease. Persistent Graves' disease patients in the clinical cohort had taken antithyroid drugs for roughly ten years on average.

Libraries were built with multiplex PCR. The listed sequencing device is Illumina HiSeq 4000. TCR beta libraries were built with iRepertoire HTBI primers and Arm-PCR amplification of CDR3 regions. Before sequencing, the PCR products underwent gel purification. The original methods were these. Gene usage analysis of CDR3 amino acid clonotypes relied on the 60 or so TRBV and 14 TRBJ segments identified across samples. COPE and FqMerger were used to merge the filtered high-quality paired reads into contigs. Contigs were aligned with BLAST to IMGT TRBV, TRBD and TRBJ reference genes, and CDR3 was defined per IMGT. Highly expanded clones were defined as clonotypes with a frequency above 0.1%. Repertoire diversity was measured by Shannon entropy, and V-J evenness by the Gini coefficient. A clonotype was considered public if more than one individual shared it. TCRdb trimmed public reads at Q25 via fastp, called clones via MiXCR and kept in-frame beta chains. Rows with a matching CDR3 protein are joined into one entry that keeps the most common DNA and genes. The V and J calls, along with clone size, are taken from TCRdb and not from the paper's own processing. For this sample the table gives roughly 700,000 distinct CDR3 sequences, of which 30% were detected only once. 42% of the sample is taken by the ten largest.

Overall study results and their limits: Peripheral blood alone was examined, since thyroid tissue, which constituted the primary lesion, could not be accessed. Sequencing and analysis were restricted to the TCR beta chain. The authors acknowledged the small sample size as a limitation that may reduce accuracy. Persistent patients shared more public clonotypes among themselves (around 3,000) than newly diagnosed patients did (more than 950). Preferential use of TRBV28, TRBJ1-2 and TRBJ2-5 was observed in persistent disease, whereas TRBV20-1 and TRBJ2-1 were favored in newly diagnosed disease. Persistent Graves' disease patients showed lower TCR Shannon entropy and fewer highly expanded clones than newly diagnosed patients, suggesting clonal expansion.

The germline V gene (reference sequence) sets CDR1 to SEHNR and CDR2 to FQNEAQ. V is pared back by 3 bases and J by 6 bases, with 14 bases lying between the germline termini. The CDR3 goes from the cysteine to the phenylalanine over 14 residues. Just the 42-base CDR3 DNA is kept, in frame starting at base 1. In light of the paper, this sample's time point label describes: persistent/refractory GD, antithyroid drugs over 5 years with positive TRAb. RNA was extracted from PBMCs in TRIzol for both TCR sequencing and RNA sequencing. The diagnosis of Graves' disease followed American Thyroid Association guidelines. Recruitment of patients was carried out at an endocrinology department in Xi'an, China. Each patient gave about 8.1 milliliters of peripheral blood, collected in an EDTA anticoagulant tube. Ficoll Paque Plus density gradient separation was used to isolate PBMCs, and no further T cell sorting was performed. An Agilent 2100 Bioanalyzer and agarose gel were used to check RNA quality, while a NanoDrop 2000 measured RNA concentration.

The sample in question was peripheral blood mononuclear cells (PBMCs), obtained when the disease was refractory, from a patient treated with antithyroid drugs. The chain is encoded by TRBV7-9 joined to TRBJ1-2; too little of a D gene remains to name it. This TCR was recovered from a female donor with Graves disease. Here the CDR3 is given as CASSFNQPRDGYTF. The sequence in DNA is TGTGCCAGCAGCTTCAACCAGCCTCGGGATGGCTACACCTTC.